These 29 T cell receptor beta chains were sequenced from one sample in a study of blood T cell repertoires in COVID-19. Profiling relied on immunoSEQ multiplex PCR, and the TCRdb table lists in-frame clones only, not all of them. The table lists 55,000 to 70,000 clones, 88% of them singletons. Input material: PBMCs or T cells enriched from blood (not recorded which). The receptors were gathered from a woman between 35 and 50 years old who had recovered from COVID-19.

The chain couples TRBV20-1 to TRBJ1-4; D ambiguous. The CDR3 is made up of 14 amino acids. V lost 3 bases and J lost 2, with 10 bases in between. Germline CDR1 is DFQATT and CDR2 is SNEGSKA (reference sequence). CDR3 DNA sequence: TGCAGTGCTAGTCTCGCGGGGACTAATGAAAAACTGTTTTTT. Encoded protein: CSASLAGTNEKLFF.

This chain uses TRBV7-9 with TRBJ2-3; weak D call: TRBD1 (6 bases). V dropped 0 bases and J dropped 2 bases, with 9 bases sitting between them. Per germline, CDR1 SEHNR and CDR2 FQNEAQ (reference sequence). This CDR3 region has 15 residues. The CDR3 is CASSLALGATDTQYF. CDR3 bases: TGTGCCAGCAGCTTAGCTTTGGGGGCCACAGATACGCAGTATTTT. The full variable domain, its missing parts supplied by reference TRBV7-9 and TRBJ2-3, is DTGVSQNPRHKITKRGQNVTFRCDPISEHNRLYWYRQTLGQGPEFLTYFQNEAQLEKSRLLSDRFSAERPKGSFSTLEIQRTEQGDSAMYLCASSLALGATDTQYFGPGTRLTVL.

The chain carries TRBV11-1 and TRBJ2-3; a weak D match, TRBD1 (6 bases). The V end lost 2 bases, the J end lost 3 bases, and 12 bases lay between the germline ends. Germline CDR1 SGHAT, CDR2 FQDESV (reference sequence). CDR3 length equals 15 residues. This CDR3 reads CASSLSHRVTDTQYF. In nucleotides, the CDR3 is TGTGCCAGCAGCTTATCTCACAGGGTAACAGATACGCAGTATTTT.

The chain is built from TRBV4-2 and TRBJ1-5, with D uncertain. The germline CDR1 and CDR2 sequences are LGHNA and YNFKEQ. V gave up 7 bases and J gave up 0 bases, with 10 bases separating them. The CDR3 has 14 amino acids. The DNA for the CDR3 is TGTGCCAGCAAGGCGGAATATAGCAATCAGCCCCAGCATTTT. Translating it yields CASKAEYSNQPQHF.

This rearrangement joins TRBV14 to TRBJ2-7; D perhaps matches TRBD2 (6 bases). V lost 3 bases and J 7 bases, leaving 16 bases between the germline ends. CDR3 length equals 14 residues. Germline V gene sequence: CDR1 SGHDN, CDR2 FVKESK. The CDR3 sequence is CASSHGTSVGEQYF. The CDR3 region has the DNA TGTGCCAGCAGCCACGGGACTTCAGTGGGGGAGCAGTACTTC.

This rearrangement joins TRBV19 to TRBJ2-1; TRBD2 matches 11 bases. J lost 5 bases, V lost 0 bases, and 6 bases had no gene match. This CDR3 spans 17 amino acids. CDR1 and CDR2 from the germline V gene are LNHDA and SQIVND (reference sequence). Written as DNA, the CDR3 is TGTGCCAGTAGTATAGACATGGGACTAGCGGCGCACAATGAGCAGTTCTTC. Its protein is CASSIDMGLAAHNEQFF.

V and J are TRBV7-2 and TRBJ1-4, with D unresolved. V gave up 5 bases and J gave up 7 bases, with 14 bases separating them. The CDR3 sequence is 14 residues long. Germline V gene sequence: CDR1 SGHTA, CDR2 FQGNSA. CDR3 in amino acids: CASSEGAEREKLFF. CDR3 sequence (DNA): TGTGCCAGCAGCGAAGGCGCGGAGCGTGAAAAACTGTTTTTT. The whole variable domain, remainder taken from reference TRBV7-2 and TRBJ1-4, is GAGVSQSPSNKVTEKGKDVELRCDPISGHTALYWYRQSLGQGLEFLIYFQGNSAPDKSGLPSDRFSAERTGGSVSTLTIQRTQQEDSAVYLCASSEGAEREKLFFGSGTQLSVL.

The chain recombines TRBV5-1 with TRBJ2-3, with TRBD2 matching 9 bases. V lost 0 bases to trimming and J lost 1 base; unmatched junction nucleotides: 3. The length of the CDR3 is 16 residues. In germline, CDR1 is SGHRS, CDR2 YFSETQ. This chain's CDR3 is CASSLVLAGRTDTQYF. CDR3 bases: TGCGCCAGCAGCTTGGTCCTAGCGGGGCGCACAGATACGCAGTATTTT. Complete variable domain (other parts from reference TRBV5-1 and TRBJ2-3): KAGVTQTPRYLIKTRGQQVTLSCSPISGHRSVSWYQQTPGQGLQFLFEYFSETQRNKGNFPGRFSGRQFSNSRSEMNVSTLELGDSALYLCASSLVLAGRTDTQYFGPGTRLTVL.

This clone has just a few counts. The chain is built from TRBV3-1 (or the pseudogene TRBV3-2) and TRBJ2-5; the match to TRBD2 covers 10 bases. Trimming cost V 2 bases and J 7 bases; bases outside gene matches: 16. Germline CDR1 and CDR2: LGHDT and YNNKEL (reference sequence). The CDR3 extends over 18 amino acids. For the CDR3, the DNA is TGTGCCAGCAGCCAAACCTGGACACTAGCGGGGATATGGGGGACCCAGTACTTC. This sequence encodes CASSQTWTLAGIWGTQYF.

The chain employs TRBV5-6 and TRBJ2-5; TRBD2 aligns across 7 bases. Losses at the gene ends were 1 base for V and 5 bases for J; bases not matched to a gene: 8. The CDR3 spans 15 residues. Germline CDR1 and CDR2: SGHDT and YYEEEE. The CDR3 region is CASSLITSDGETQYF. In nucleotides, the CDR3 is TGTGCCAGCAGCTTGATCACTAGCGATGGGGAGACCCAGTACTTC.

The chain has TRBV5-4 and TRBJ2-5; TRBD2 might be the D (5 bases). Per germline, CDR1 SGHNT and CDR2 YYREEE (reference sequence). The CDR3 sequence is 15 residues long. Deletions cut 3 bases from V and 3 bases from J, with 15 bases between. The CDR3 loop is CASSSPGGLEETQYF. In nucleotides, the CDR3 is TGTGCCAGCAGCTCCCCCGGCGGGCTGGAAGAGACCCAGTACTTC. Together with reference TRBV5-4 and TRBJ2-5, the CDR3 gives the full variable domain: ETGVTQSPTHLIKTRGQQVTLRCSSQSGHNTVSWYQQALGQGPQFIFQYYREEENGRGNFPPRFSGLQFPNYSSELNVNALELDDSALYLCASSSPGGLEETQYFGPGTRLLVL.

The rearrangement joins TRBV6-5 to TRBJ1-2; 9 bases line up with TRBD1. The length of the CDR3 is 15 residues. CDR1 is MNHEY, CDR2 SVGAGI, per germline. V dropped 8 bases and J dropped 4; count of bases not matched to a gene: 11. CDR3 in DNA: TGTGCCAGCGAACACCACGGGACAGGGTCCTATGGCTACACCTTC. Its translation: CASEHHGTGSYGYTF.

The rearrangement links TRBV5-1 to TRBJ2-7, with D possibly matching TRBD2 (6 bases). CDR1 SGHRS and CDR2 YFSETQ come from the germline V gene. The CDR3 length is 14 residues. Trimming cost V 1 base and J 7 bases, with 15 bases left between them. CDR3 amino acids: CASSLTGTSDEQYF. DNA of the CDR3: TGCGCCAGCAGCTTGACCGGGACTTCGGATGAGCAGTACTTC.

This chain joins TRBV5-1 and TRBJ2-3; TRBD2 matches 7 bases. The CDR3 is made up of 15 amino acids. The germline V gene has CDR1 SGHRS and CDR2 YFSETQ. Trimming took 3 bases from V and 2 from J; bases not matched to a gene: 6. The CDR3 spells CASSSSGTTTDTQYF. DNA for the CDR3: TGCGCCAGCAGCTCTAGCGGAACTACCACAGATACGCAGTATTTT. Complete variable domain (other parts from reference TRBV5-1 and TRBJ2-3): KAGVTQTPRYLIKTRGQQVTLSCSPISGHRSVSWYQQTPGQGLQFLFEYFSETQRNKGNFPGRFSGRQFSNSRSEMNVSTLELGDSALYLCASSSSGTTTDTQYFGPGTRLTVL.

V is TRBV4-2 and J is TRBJ2-2, with D uncertain. Germline CDR1 LGHNA, CDR2 YNFKEQ. The CDR3 has 14 amino acids. Trimming left V 0 bases short and J 6 bases short, with 8 bases between. The CDR3 here is CASSQDPRAGELFF. As DNA, the CDR3 is TGTGCCAGCAGCCAAGATCCTCGTGCCGGGGAGCTGTTTTTT.

The chain carries TRBV5-4 and TRBJ2-5, with 10 bases identical to TRBD1. Germline V CDR1 and CDR2: SGHNT, YYREEE (reference sequence). The V gene end was trimmed by 3 bases and the J gene end by 4 bases; junction bases not matched to a gene: 9. The CDR3 spans 16 residues. CDR3 sequence (DNA): TGTGCCAGCAGCTCGAACCGACAGGGGGCAGGAGAGACCCAGTACTTC. Translating it yields CASSSNRQGAGETQYF.

This chain links TRBV6-5 with TRBJ1-6; no clear D. Trimming removed 0 bases from V and 7 bases from J, with 13 bases in between. This CDR3 has 16 residues. Germline V gives CDR1 MNHEY, CDR2 SVGAGI. The CDR3 DNA reads TGTGCCAGCAGTTACTCGAGTTTGGGGAGAAATTCACCCCTCCACTTT. Translating gives CASSYSSLGRNSPLHF.

J is TRBJ2-7 and V is TRBV4-1; 8 nucleotides match TRBD1. Germline loops: CDR1 MGHRA, CDR2 YSYEKL. V dropped 8 bases and J dropped 5; count of bases not matched to a gene: 8. There are 13 residues in the CDR3. The DNA of the CDR3 is TGCGCCAGCGGGTCCCGGGACAGGAACGAGCAGTACTTC. Protein product: CASGSRDRNEQYF.

This chain connects TRBV9 to TRBJ1-3; D not resolved. Deletions cut 0 bases from V and 0 bases from J, with 13 bases between. Per the germline V gene, CDR1 is SGDLS and CDR2 is YYNGEE. The CDR3 contains 17 residues. The CDR3 protein is CASSVGSPGSSGNTIYF. CDR3 nucleotides: TGTGCCAGCAGCGTAGGATCCCCAGGTAGCTCTGGAAACACCATATATTTT.

The chain uses TRBV7-9 and TRBJ1-1; no definite D call. The CDR3 sequence is 15 residues long. V gave up 5 bases and J gave up 2 bases, with 15 bases separating them. CDR1 is SEHNR, CDR2 FQNEAQ, per germline (reference sequence). The CDR3 spells CASSPRMEGNTEAFF. The CDR3 DNA sequence: TGTGCCAGCAGCCCAAGAATGGAGGGAAACACTGAAGCTTTCTTT.

CDR3 in amino acids: CASSFSLQETQYF. The CDR3 nucleotides read TGTGCCAGCAGCTTTTCTTTACAGGAGACCCAGTACTTC. V usage is TRBV5-4 and J usage is TRBJ2-5; D not resolved. V was cut by 2 bases and J by 5 bases, with 10 bases left in between. Germline lookup yields CDR1 SGHNT and CDR2 YYREEE (reference sequence). The CDR3 sequence is 13 residues long.

The chain employs TRBV5-8 and TRBJ2-5; D call uncertain. The germline CDR1 and CDR2 sequences are SGHTS and YDEGEE. V dropped 2 bases and J dropped 4 bases, with 9 bases sitting between them. The CDR3 sequence is 13 residues long. CDR3 DNA: TGTGCCAGCAGCTTCCGACTGGCAGAGACCCAGTACTTC. Residues: CASSFRLAETQYF.

The gene calls are TRBV11-3 and TRBJ2-7, with D perhaps TRBD1 (7 bases). With 3 bases removed from V and 3 bases from J, the gap between germline ends came to 12 bases. Germline assignment: CDR1 SGHNT and CDR2 YENEEA. This CDR3 has 14 amino acids. The CDR3 spells CASSFGGTDYEQYF. The CDR3 DNA sequence: TGTGCCAGCAGCTTTGGAGGGACAGACTACGAGCAGTACTTC.

The V call is TRBV6-1, the J call TRBJ2-3, with 12 bases lining up with TRBD2. CDR3 length: 17 residues. Germline values: CDR1 MNHNS, CDR2 SASEGT. V lost 3 bases and J lost 6; bases outside the gene matches: 10. The CDR3 spells CASSDGRTSGAGDTQYF. In nucleotides, the CDR3 is TGTGCCAGCAGTGATGGCAGGACTAGCGGGGCCGGGGATACGCAGTATTTT.

This clone came up a few times. The chain joins TRBV11-2 to TRBJ1-3; D is undetermined. The CDR3 is 13 residues long. Germline V gene lookup returns CDR1 SGHAT and CDR2 FQNNGV. Trimming took off 1 base at V and 4 bases at J, with 5 bases between the two ends. This CDR3 is CASSLVQGNTIYF. CDR3 DNA sequence: TGTGCCAGCAGCTTAGTCCAGGGAAACACCATATATTTT.

This clone was detected only once. The J gene is TRBJ2-3, the V gene TRBV9; D is unclear. V was shortened by 0 bases and J by 0 bases, with 5 bases between the two germline ends. Germline V gene data show CDR1 as SGDLS and CDR2 as YYNGEE. The CDR3 runs to 14 residues. CDR3 DNA sequence: TGTGCCAGCAGCGTAGTCGGGAGCACAGATACGCAGTATTTT. Translated, it gives CASSVVGSTDTQYF.

This chain connects TRBV27 to TRBJ1-2; 9 bases are shared with TRBD1. Per the germline V gene, CDR1 is MNHEY and CDR2 is SMNVEV (reference sequence). There are 16 residues in the CDR3. Trimming took 6 bases from V and 4 from J; bases not matched to a gene: 12. CDR3 nucleotides: TGTGCCAGCAGCGACGGACAGGGGTCGCCTTTCTATGGCTACACCTTC. Translating it yields CASSDGQGSPFYGYTF.

V gene TRBV11-2 combines with J gene TRBJ2-5, with 9 bases aligning to TRBD1. V was pared by 1 base and J by 4 bases, with 7 bases of the junction left unmatched. CDR3 length: 16 amino acids. Germline V gene lookup returns CDR1 SGHAT and CDR2 FQNNGV. The CDR3 protein is CASSLVAQGALETQYF. The CDR3, as DNA: TGTGCCAGCAGCTTAGTTGCACAGGGGGCTTTAGAGACCCAGTACTTC.

The rearrangement uses TRBV18 and TRBJ2-1; TRBD1 might be the D (6 bases). Trimming took off 0 bases at V and 7 bases at J, with 22 bases between the two ends. The germline gives CDR1 KGHSH, CDR2 LQKENI. This CDR3 region has 18 residues. The CDR3 DNA is TGTGCCAGCTCACCACCAATACTAGAACAGGGAGTGTGGAATGAGCAGTTCTTC. Amino acids: CASSPPILEQGVWNEQFF.